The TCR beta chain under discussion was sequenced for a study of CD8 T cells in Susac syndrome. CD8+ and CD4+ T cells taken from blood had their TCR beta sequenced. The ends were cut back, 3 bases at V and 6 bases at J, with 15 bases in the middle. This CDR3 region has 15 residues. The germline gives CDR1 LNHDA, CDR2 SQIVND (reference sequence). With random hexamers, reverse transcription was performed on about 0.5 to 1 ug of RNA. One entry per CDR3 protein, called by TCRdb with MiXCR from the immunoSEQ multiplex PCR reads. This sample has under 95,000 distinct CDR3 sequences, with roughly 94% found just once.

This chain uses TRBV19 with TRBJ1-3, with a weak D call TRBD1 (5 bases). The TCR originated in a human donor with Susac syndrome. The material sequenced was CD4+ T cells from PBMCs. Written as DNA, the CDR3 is TGTGCCAGTAGTATTGCCTCGACAGACCAAAACACCATATATTTT. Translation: CASSIASTDQNTIYF.